The subject of this entry is one T cell receptor beta chain. As processed by the authors: Quantification of nucleated cells was approximated via reference gene primer amplification. Only in-frame clones appear in the TCRdb table, and some are missing; sequencing was by immunoSEQ multiplex PCR. V and J calls and clone size are given by that table; D and trimming were obtained from the DNA. The profile covers some 400,000 clones, with approximately 87% appearing a single time and about 2% taken by the ten largest. Patients of the Seattle cohort, enrolled during active infection, were followed longitudinally. The sample is drawn from a study of blood T cell repertoires in COVID-19. About the study: Researchers got acute and convalescent COVID-19 samples from the United States, Italy and Spain.

Sequencing was performed on peripheral blood. This receptor was identified in an older woman with COVID-19, enrolled during active disease.

The CDR3 loop reads CASSHPPPGGGNTEAFF. The CDR3 DNA sequence: TGTGCCAGCAGTCATCCCCCGCCGGGGGGCGGGAACACTGAAGCTTTCTTT. The gene calls are TRBV6-2 or TRBV6-3 and TRBJ1-1; tentatively, D is TRBD1 (6 bases). V was trimmed by 5 bases and J by 1 base, leaving 20 bases between them. The CDR3 covers 17 residues. Per germline, CDR1 MNHEY and CDR2 SVGEGT.